This T cell receptor (beta chain) derives from a study of shared clonotypes between healthy human individuals. At the level of the study: Per donor, three plates held CD4 naive cells, three held CD4 memory, two held CD8 naive and one held CD8 memory. Overall study results and limits: A small donor pool kept down the genetic and exposure-history diversity that was represented. Naive subsets generally had larger estimated richness than memory subsets.

TCRdb keeps only in-frame clones here, not all; method: immunoSEQ multiplex PCR. The table records around 1.6 million clones, under 99% of them present only once. Into CD45RA+ naive and CD45RA-negative memory subsets, the CD4+ cells were split. The count of this clone is one. Its antigen is unknown. V was clipped by 5 bases and J by 10 bases, with 18 bases between them. Germline values: CDR1 SGHKS, CDR2 YYEKEE (reference sequence). This CDR3 contains 13 residues. This TCR came from a man under 40 in good health. The V and J genes are TRBV5-5 and TRBJ1-1; possible D gene TRBD1, 5 bases. The sample consisted of naive CD4+ T cells sorted from blood. The subset: CD45RA+ positively selected. The chain's CDR3 is CASSPRGATGAFF. In DNA form, the CDR3 reads TGTGCCAGCAGTCCACGTGGGGCGACCGGAGCTTTCTTT.